This passage covers 6 T cell receptor beta chains from one sample sequenced in a study of CD8 T cells in ankylosing spondylitis. TCRdb reprocessed the 5' RACE reads with MiXCR, giving one entry per CDR3 protein. This sample carries about 130,000 distinct CDR3 sequences, 9.3% of them seen once, and the ten largest clones take 2.5% to 4%. Sequenced input: blood, either unsorted or a sorted T cell fraction (not recorded which). Receptors were obtained from a male donor with ankylosing spondylitis or in good health (not recorded which).

Concerning this clonotype itself: This could be a read error, since a much larger clone is one nucleotide away. The chain couples TRBV6-1 to TRBJ2-7; 7 bases align to TRBD2. The CDR3 is 15 amino acids. Germline-derived CDR1 and CDR2 are MNHNS and SASEGT. Written as DNA, the CDR3 is TGTGCCAGCACCTACGGGGCGGGAGAGTATTACGACCAGTACTTC. Protein sequence: CASTYGAGEYYDQYF.

Ten or more counts support this clonotype. The chain is built from TRBV5-6 and TRBJ2-1; D gene ambiguous. V dropped 1 base and J dropped 10 bases, with 9 bases sitting between them. CDR1 is SGHDT, CDR2 YYEEEE, per germline. This CDR3 region has 12 residues. The CDR3, as DNA: TGTGCCAGCAGCTTGCGCCGAAAGGAGCAGTTCTTC. It encodes CASSLRRKEQFF.

This clonotype has more than one count but fewer than ten. V gene TRBV20-1 combines with J gene TRBJ2-5; no clear D. V lost 3 bases and J lost 5, with 16 bases in between. CDR3 length equals 14 residues. The germline gives CDR1 DFQATT, CDR2 SNEGSKA (reference sequence). The CDR3 nucleotides are TGCAGTGCTAGTATAGGAAGCACATGGGAGACCCAGTACTTC. Its protein product is CSASIGSTWETQYF.

This rearrangement joins TRBV30 to TRBJ2-7; D not certain. The CDR3 is 13 amino acids. Trimming removed 1 base from V and 0 bases from J, with 7 bases in between. Germline V CDR1 and CDR2: GTSNPN, SVGIG (reference sequence). For the CDR3, the DNA is TGTGCCTGGAGTGGGCAGTTCTCCTACGAGCAGTACTTC. This encodes CAWSGQFSYEQYF.

This clonotype was counted a few times. The J gene is TRBJ2-7, the V gene TRBV29-1; a weak D match, TRBD2 (6 bases). Germline CDR1 is SQVTM and CDR2 is ANQGSEA. The germline V and J ends were trimmed by 5 bases and 1 base, with 15 bases remaining between them. CDR3 length: 14 residues. The CDR3 here is CSVSVSGGSYEQYF. The CDR3, as DNA: TGCAGCGTTTCGGTTAGCGGAGGATCCTACGAGCAGTACTTC.

This clonotype occurred a few times. The chain carries TRBV10-3 and TRBJ2-5, with TRBD2 matching over 7 bases. The CDR3 consists of 16 residues. Germline trimming cut 2 bases from V and 4 bases from J; bases unmatched to any gene: 10. Germline loops: CDR1 ENHRY, CDR2 SYGVKD. CDR3 region: CAISESLGGSGETQYF. The CDR3 DNA is TGTGCCATCAGTGAGAGTTTGGGGGGGAGCGGAGAGACCCAGTACTTC.